This entry describes one TCR beta chain. Its specificity is not known. This sample was taken from a study of T cell responses to AZD1222 COVID-19 vaccine. Study-level findings and limits: Nearly half of the spike-specific TCRs reportedly recognize variant regions that carry no mutations. Seropositive AZD1222 recipients at baseline numbered only 5 to 7. Spike was spanned by vaccine-associated CD4 TCRs, with dominance at 160-218 and 743-854.

Assay used: immunoSEQ multiplex PCR; TCRdb lists only in-frame clones, some missing. The sample has some 150,000 clones, over 80% seen once. CDR3 length equals 14 residues. Germline values: CDR1 MNHEY, CDR2 SVGAGI. Between the trimmed V and J ends, which lost 0 bases and 1 base, there was a span of 7 bases. The chain is built from TRBV6-5 and TRBJ2-7; D is possibly TRBD1 or TRBD2 (5 bases each). The clonotype was recovered from an adult who received the AZD1222 COVID-19 vaccine. Here the sequenced sample was peripheral blood, taken 28 days after the second AZD1222 dose. CDR3 amino acids: CASSYSRGSYEQYF. The CDR3 DNA is TGTGCCAGCAGTTACTCGAGGGGTTCCTACGAGCAGTACTTC.